This TCR beta chain was retrieved from a study of molecular identifiers for immune sequencing clone quantification. Making the bulk TCR libraries relied on previously described methods and listed TCR primers. TCRdb reprocessed the PCR reads with MiXCR, giving one entry per CDR3 protein. Of approximately 59,000 distinct CDR3 sequences listed, around 20% are singletons. It was from about 19,000 to 1,100,000 sorted cells, with 10%, 30% or 50% RNA, that naive CD8 libraries came. CD8+CD4-CCR7+CD45RA+ cells were sorted as naive CD8 T cells. This CDR3 region has 18 residues. Germline V gene data show CDR1 as MNHEY and CDR2 as SVGEGT. As to this clonotype: What it recognizes is unknown. One end of the junction does not line up with germline, which may come from a read error.

Study conclusions and caveats: Reports indicate spiked Jurkat TCR RNA from one cell could be found among about a million naive cells.

This TCR derives from a human donor in good health. Some libraries in this study had Jurkat cell RNA spiked in. The gene calls are TRBV6-2 or TRBV6-3 and TRBJ2-1; possibly TRBD2 for D (6 bases). Sequencing was done on a sample of naive CD8+ T cells from blood, with Jurkat cell RNA spiked in. Regarding subset: FACS-sorted CD8+CD4-CCR7+CD45RA+ naive T cells. In DNA form, the CDR3 reads TGTGCCAGCCAGCCTCCGGGAGTGTCTATGGGAAAATACAGTGAGCAGTTCTTC. This gives the protein CASQPPGVSMGKYSEQFF.